Below, 10 T cell receptor beta chains from the same sample are listed, as sequenced in a study of T cells after yellow fever vaccination (dated by TCRdb to between 2017 and 2020). Library preparation was by 5' RACE. The data were produced on an Illumina HiSeq 2500. TCRdb handled the public reads itself, with Q25 trimming in fastp and clone calling in MiXCR, and kept productive beta chains. Under each unique CDR3 protein, matching rows form one entry showing the most common genes and DNA. Here the sample has a few hundred thousand distinct CDR3 sequences; 15% to 20% occur a single time. Roughly an eighth of the sample is in the top ten clones. The treatment or condition label here, explained by the study, means: live attenuated yellow fever vaccine strain. The sample here was PBMCs, taken 15 days after the yellow fever booster vaccination. All receptors derive from a man aged 30 to 39 who received the YFV17D yellow fever vaccine.

This clonotype has more than one count but fewer than ten. The rearrangement links TRBV5-1 to TRBJ2-5; 9 bases line up with TRBD2. The CDR3 totals 18 residues. The junction had 12 bases not matched to a gene; V was cut back by 0 bases and J by 3 bases. The V gene's germline CDR1 is SGHRS and CDR2 YFSETQ. This CDR3 is CASSLVLAGVGAEETQYF. The CDR3, as DNA: TGCGCCAGCAGCTTGGTTTTAGCGGGAGTGGGGGCAGAAGAGACCCAGTACTTC. The whole variable domain, filled in from reference TRBV5-1 and TRBJ2-5, reads KAGVTQTPRYLIKTRGQQVTLSCSPISGHRSVSWYQQTPGQGLQFLFEYFSETQRNKGNFPGRFSGRQFSNSRSEMNVSTLELGDSALYLCASSLVLAGVGAEETQYFGPGTRLLVL.

The V and J genes are TRBV11-2 and TRBJ1-6, with 8 bases aligning to TRBD1. There are 15 residues in the CDR3. Looked up from germline, CDR1 is SGHAT and CDR2 is FQNNGV. Trimming took 5 bases from V and 9 from J; bases not matched to a gene: 9. The CDR3 region has the DNA TGTGCCAGCAGCCTCGAGGACAGGGACAGTTCACCCCTCCACTTT. It encodes CASSLEDRDSSPLHF.

This clonotype appeared a few times. The chain links TRBV20-1 to TRBJ2-1; the D gene could be TRBD1 or TRBD2 (5 bases each). Per germline, CDR1 DFQATT and CDR2 SNEGSKA (reference sequence). The length of the CDR3 is 14 residues. V was pared by 5 bases and J by 4 bases, with 15 bases between. The DNA of the CDR3 is TGCAGTGCTTCCGGGACCCCGTGGTACAATGAGCAGTTCTTC. Protein: CSASGTPWYNEQFF.

There are a few counts of this clonotype. V gene TRBV25-1 combines with J gene TRBJ2-5, with 8 nucleotides matching TRBD2. Germline V gene data show CDR1 as MGHDK and CDR2 as SYGVNS. V lost 2 bases to trimming and J lost 1 base; unmatched junction nucleotides: 12. The CDR3 spans 18 residues. The CDR3 loop is CASSELGRASGSQETQYF. CDR3 DNA: TGTGCCAGCAGTGAACTCGGGAGGGCTAGCGGCTCCCAAGAGACCCAGTACTTC.

The CDR3 DNA reads TGCGCCAGCAGCCTAGAATCTGCGGGGGCCAAAAACATTCAGTACTTC. It translates to CASSLESAGAKNIQYF. This chain joins TRBV4-3 and TRBJ2-4; D possibly corresponds to TRBD2 (6 bases). The V and J ends lost 4 bases and 1 base respectively, with 14 bases between them. The germline V gene has CDR1 LGHNA and CDR2 YSLEER. CDR3 length equals 16 residues.

This clonotype turned up a few times. The chain couples TRBV5-1 to TRBJ2-7, with TRBD1 matching 9 bases. The length of the CDR3 is 16 residues. Trimming removed 4 bases from V and 3 bases from J; junction bases left unmatched: 11. Germline loops: CDR1 SGHRS, CDR2 YFSETQ. The CDR3 DNA follows: TGCGCCAGCAGCGGAACAGGGGGCCCTTTTTTCTACGAGCAGTACTTC. Residues: CASSGTGGPFFYEQYF.

This chain joins TRBV4-1 and TRBJ2-1, with 10 bases matching TRBD2. Germline CDR1 and CDR2: MGHRA and YSYEKL. After removal of 5 bases from V and 7 bases from J, the junction contained 14 bases not matched to a gene. This CDR3 has 17 residues. The CDR3 is CASSFTARLAGVNEQFF. The CDR3, as DNA: TGCGCCAGCAGCTTCACGGCTCGGCTAGCGGGAGTAAATGAGCAGTTCTTC.

This clonotype turned up a few times. The chain carries TRBV5-1 and TRBJ2-7, with D maybe TRBD1 (6 bases). CDR3 length equals 14 residues. Germline V gene sequence: CDR1 SGHRS, CDR2 YFSETQ. Trimming stripped 4 bases from V and 2 bases from J, with 13 bases between. CDR3 DNA: TGCGCCAGCAGCCGCCCAGGGGTAACCTACGAGCAGTACTTC. It codes for CASSRPGVTYEQYF.

The chain combines TRBV7-2 with TRBJ2-3; D is ambiguous. The CDR3 sequence is 15 residues long. Trimming took off 5 bases at V and 2 bases at J, with 14 bases between the two ends. The germline CDR1 and CDR2 sequences are SGHTA and FQGNSA. The CDR3 protein is CASSRLGSDTDTQYF. The CDR3 nucleotides read TGTGCCAGCAGCCGACTTGGATCGGACACAGATACGCAGTATTTT. Using reference TRBV7-2 and TRBJ2-3 for the parts outside the CDR3, the full variable domain is GAGVSQSPSNKVTEKGKDVELRCDPISGHTALYWYRQSLGQGLEFLIYFQGNSAPDKSGLPSDRFSAERTGGSVSTLTIQRTQQEDSAVYLCASSRLGSDTDTQYFGPGTRLTVL.

The chain employs TRBV7-2 and TRBJ2-1, with 8 positions matching TRBD2. The trim removed 1 base at V and 5 bases at J, leaving 4 bases unmatched. From germline, CDR1 is SGHTA and CDR2 FQGNSA. The CDR3 totals 15 residues. The chain's CDR3 is CASSLGGRLHNEQFF. CDR3 coding DNA: TGTGCCAGCAGCTTAGGCGGGAGGCTTCACAATGAGCAGTTCTTC.